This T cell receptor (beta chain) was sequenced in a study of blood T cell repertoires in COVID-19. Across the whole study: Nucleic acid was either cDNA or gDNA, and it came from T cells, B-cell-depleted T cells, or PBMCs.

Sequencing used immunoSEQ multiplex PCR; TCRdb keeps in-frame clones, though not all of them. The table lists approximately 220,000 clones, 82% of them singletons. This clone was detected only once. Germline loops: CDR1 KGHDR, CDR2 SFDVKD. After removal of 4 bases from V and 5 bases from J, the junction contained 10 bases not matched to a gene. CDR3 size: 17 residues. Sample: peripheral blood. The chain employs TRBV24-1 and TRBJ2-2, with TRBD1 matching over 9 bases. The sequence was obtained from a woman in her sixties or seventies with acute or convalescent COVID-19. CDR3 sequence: CATSDETGGVRTGELFF. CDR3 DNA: TGTGCCACCAGTGACGAGACAGGGGGGGTTCGGACCGGGGAGCTGTTTTTT.